This T cell receptor beta chain was profiled in a study of shared clonotypes between healthy human individuals. V was clipped by 1 base and J by 0 bases; unmatched bases: 15. The CDR3 sequence is 20 residues long. CDR1 is SGHVS and CDR2 is FQNEAQ in the germline V gene. Some clones are missing from TCRdb's copy, which holds only in-frame ones; the method was immunoSEQ multiplex PCR. Of hundreds of thousands of clones listed, less than 85% were seen once; the top ten hold less than 2%. What was sequenced was memory CD4+ T cells sorted from blood. The subset denotes: CD45RA-negative fraction. The receptor's source is a woman in her 30s in good health. The rearrangement uses TRBV7-8 and TRBJ2-7; 10 bases align to TRBD2. The CDR3 here is CASSLVFGLASGSISYEQYF. The CDR3 DNA is TGTGCCAGCAGCTTAGTTTTCGGTTTGGCTAGCGGGAGTATCTCCTACGAGCAGTACTTC.